A single sample gave rise to the 10 T cell receptor beta chains below, sequenced in a study of CD8+CD57+ T cells in acquired aplastic anemia. In patients chosen for sequencing, flow cytometry had shown CD8+CD57+ cell expansion. Template material for TCR beta VDJ and CDR3 profiling consisted of genomic DNA. TCRdb re-called the reads with MiXCR, one entry per CDR3 protein. This sample yields approximately 260,000 distinct CDR3 sequences, of which approximately 82% are seen a single time; 40% to 55% belongs to the top ten. The sequenced material came from sorted CD4+, CD8+, or CD8+CD57+ T cells (not recorded which) from PBMCs. The receptors were gathered from a human donor with aplastic anemia.

The chain links TRBV7-8 to TRBJ2-1, with D uncertain. Germline assignment: CDR1 SGHVS and CDR2 FQNEAQ. The germline V and J ends were trimmed by 5 bases and 7 bases, with 18 bases remaining between them. The CDR3 totals 15 residues. CDR3 bases: TGTGCCAGCAGCAGAGAGAGACGTCCCGGGAATGAGCAGTTCTTC. Its protein is CASSRERRPGNEQFF.

The chain carries TRBV7-3 and TRBJ1-1, with a tentative D call TRBD1 (6 bases). There are 16 residues in the CDR3. Germline V gives CDR1 SGHTA, CDR2 FQGTGA. V shed 5 bases and J shed 7 bases, with 23 bases lying between them. CDR3 sequence: CASSGSGGATGVEAFF. As DNA, the CDR3 is TGTGCCAGCAGCGGAAGCGGGGGGGCCACCGGGGTTGAAGCTTTCTTT.

Of note for this clonotype: This may arise from a read error, as a much more abundant clone is one base away. This sequence joins TRBV7-9 and TRBJ2-1; D might be TRBD1 or TRBD2, each matching 5 bases. Germline CDR1 and CDR2: SEHNR and FQNEAQ (reference sequence). The CDR3 has 16 amino acids. Trimming removed 2 bases from V and 13 bases from J, with 24 bases in between. CDR3: CASSLPGSYGTNVQFF. The CDR3 DNA reads as TGTGCCAGCAGCTTACCGGGTAGCTACGGGACCAACGTCCAGTTCTTC. Combining the CDR3 with reference TRBV7-9 and TRBJ2-1 gives the whole variable domain DTGVSQNPRHKITKRGQNVTFRCDPISEHNRLYWYRQTLGQGPEFLTYFQNEAQLEKSRLLSDRFSAERPKGSFSTLEIQRTEQGDSAMYLCASSLPGSYGTNVQFFGPGTRLTVL.

Note on this clonotype: One junction end disagrees with the germline gene, perhaps due to a read error. The chain employs TRBV11-3 and TRBJ2-1, with TRBD1 as a possible D gene (5 bases). The germline V gene has CDR1 SGHNT and CDR2 YENEEA. The CDR3 sequence is 15 residues long. The CDR3 loop reads CASSVDLTEMDEQFF. In DNA, the CDR3 is TGTGCCAGCAGCGTAGATCTGACAGAGATGGATGAGCAGTTCTTC.

This clonotype has a handful of counts. The chain combines TRBV11-3 with TRBJ2-3; D possibly corresponds to TRBD2 (6 bases). The CDR3 length is 14 residues. V gave up 0 bases and J gave up 6 bases, with 10 bases separating them. Per germline, CDR1 SGHNT and CDR2 YENEEA. The CDR3 reads CASSLEGGGDTQYF. The CDR3 bases are TGTGCCAGCAGCTTAGAGGGAGGTGGCGATACGCAGTATTTT.

This chain uses TRBV29-1 with TRBJ2-1, with D maybe TRBD1 (6 bases). V was cut by 0 bases and J by 8 bases, with 14 bases left in between. This CDR3 has 14 amino acids. CDR1 is SQVTM, CDR2 ANQGSEA, per germline. CDR3 in DNA: TGCAGCGTTGAAGATCTACAGGGTGTAGATGAGCAGTTCTTC. Protein: CSVEDLQGVDEQFF.

This clonotype was detected ten times or more. The chain combines TRBV6-5 with TRBJ2-7; the D gene could be TRBD1 or TRBD2 (6 bases each). This CDR3 spans 15 amino acids. V shed 5 bases and J shed 0 bases, with 14 bases lying between them. Per germline, CDR1 MNHEY and CDR2 SVGAGI. In DNA form, the CDR3 reads TGTGCCAGCAGTCCGGGGGCCGCGAGCTCCTACGAGCAGTACTTC. Translated: CASSPGAASSYEQYF.

This sequence joins TRBV5-1 and TRBJ2-4, with D hard to call. This CDR3 region has 12 residues. Looked up from germline, CDR1 is SGHRS and CDR2 is YFSETQ. Trimming stripped 4 bases from V and 14 bases from J, with 16 bases between. The CDR3 coding sequence is TGCGCCAGCAGCCGAGGACCCACCTACGAGTACTTC. It specifies CASSRGPTYEYF.

This chain connects TRBV7-9 to TRBJ1-2; the match to TRBD1 covers 10 bases. Germline CDR1 SEHNR, CDR2 FQNEAQ (reference sequence). The V segment lost 5 bases and the J segment 4 bases; nucleotides outside the gene matches: 4. This CDR3 spans 14 amino acids. CDR3 nucleotide sequence: TGTGCCAGCAGCCCCGGGACAGGGGCCTATGGCTACACCTTC. It translates to CASSPGTGAYGYTF.

This clonotype has ten or more counts. A much more abundant neighbour one base away suggests this may be a read error. The DNA is omitted, as the CDR3 cannot be located on it reliably, and the CDR3 follows TCRdb's listing. The V call is TRBV9, the J call TRBJ2-3. Looked up from germline, CDR1 is SGDLS and CDR2 is YYNGEE. The CDR3 is 13 amino acids in total, end residues counted. CDR3 sequence reads: CASSVGADTQYFF.